The source of this TCR beta chain is a study of blood T cells in healthy people across ages. A J-beta primer mix and a sample-barcoded 5' primer were used in a second PCR of roughly 6 to 11 cycles. One entry per CDR3 protein results from TCRdb running MiXCR on the 5' RACE reads. The sample lists approximately 800,000 distinct CDR3 sequences; just over 55% were seen once. Collection of roughly 9.8 milliliters of peripheral blood was performed for each donor. Looked up from germline, CDR1 is LGHDT and CDR2 is YNNKEL (reference sequence). Trimming cost V 0 bases and J 0 bases, with 12 bases left between them. CDR3 length: 17 amino acids.

Specimen: blood. This chain links TRBV3-1 with TRBJ2-1; D might be TRBD2 (5 bases). This clonotype was obtained from a man between 35 and 55 years old in good health. CDR3 amino acids: CASSQETRRSSYNEQFF. In DNA, the CDR3 is TGTGCCAGCAGCCAAGAAACAAGGAGGAGCTCCTACAATGAGCAGTTCTTC.